Detailed here is one T cell receptor beta chain. Its antigen is unknown. Qualities for individual bases were not recorded, and no much larger clone is one base off. The data were taken from a study of T cell changes during pregnancy in multiple sclerosis (dated 2019 in TCRdb). The study in broad terms: The study looked at changes in the T cell repertoire across pregnancy in women with multiple sclerosis.

Receptor amplification or capture employed the immunoSEQ multiplex PCR assay. TCRdb's version of the immuneACCESS table is confined to in-frame rearrangements and falls short of the full clone set. An unresolved V gene accounts for under half of the shortfall where checked; the remainder is of unknown origin. This sample comprises some 57,000 clones, about 89% of them detected only once. The ten largest clones capture about 0.76% of the sample. V is shortened by 1 base, J by 11 bases, and the region joining them spans 14 bases. From its cysteine to its phenylalanine, the CDR3 spans 14 amino acids. Solely the CDR3 DNA is kept, with 42 bases framed from the first base. CDR1 SEHNR and CDR2 FQNEAQ were looked up in the germline V gene (reference sequence).

The chain was built from TRBV7-9 and TRBJ1-4; a tentative D call is TRBD1 (6 bases match). This sequence originates from a female donor with multiple sclerosis, enrolled in a pregnancy study. The sample consisted of CD4+ T cells from peripheral blood mononuclear cells, taken in the first trimester of pregnancy. The nucleotides read TGTGCCAGCAGCTTAGAGACAGGTTTTGCGAAACTGTTTTTT. This translates into CASSLETGFAKLFF. Here the CDR3 is joined to the reference TRBV7-9 and TRBJ1-4 genes, and the full variable domain is: DTGVSQNPRHKITKRGQNVTFRCDPISEHNRLYWYRQTLGQGPEFLTYFQNEAQLEKSRLLSDRFSAERPKGSFSTLEIQRTEQGDSAMYLCASSLETGFAKLFFGSGTQLSVL.